This T cell receptor beta chain originates from a study of blood T cell repertoires in COVID-19 (TCRdb year 2020). Regarding the study in general: The collaborator samples originated in the United States, Italy and Spain and spanned the acute and convalescent phases of COVID-19. Subjects who had been exposed to COVID-19, were actively infected with it, or had recovered from it provided the deeply sampled blood TCRbeta repertoires that made up the dataset. Samples came from the ongoing ImmuneRACE study (first 160 participants) plus 1,254 subjects from 6 global collaborators. The repertoires were made available in a free public database intended to serve as a resource for research on the immune response to SARS-CoV-2. Where available, HLA class I and class II types were taken from metadata supplied by the sample provider and were not determined by assay-based typing. A de-identified subject ID, COVID-19 status, age in years and sex were almost always included in the sample metadata. The prospective study material was composed of cDNA or gDNA derived from T cells, B-cell-depleted T cells, or PBMCs.

Points on this clone: Its binding antigen is unknown. One base away there is no much larger clone; base qualities are not given.

TCRbeta CDR3 regions were amplified from genomic DNA by means of the immunoSEQ Assay, a bias-controlled multiplex PCR. The original methods were these. Nucleated cell counts per sample were estimated from amplification of reference gene primers within the assay. Sequence reads were collapsed and filtered to measure the absolute abundance of every unique TCRbeta CDR3 rearrangement. For each sample, productive Simpson clonality was calculated as the square root of Simpson's diversity index over productive rearrangements. Sourced from immuneACCESS, this table was stored by TCRdb with only in-frame sequences that have V and J called. A share of the clones is absent; for the studies checked, an unresolved V gene accounts for under half, and the remainder has no known explanation. V, J and clone size are those of that table, while D and trimming were read from the DNA. For this sample there are about 140,000 clones; about 77% appear just once. The ten top clones hold roughly 9% of the sample.

The research as a whole found: The quantity of clinical and demographic metadata differed by source and by participant and was supplied without curation.

The collaborating institutions used their own protocols to collect whole blood in K2EDTA tubes. For TCRbeta analysis, collaborators shipped samples as frozen whole blood, isolated PBMCs, or DNA extracted from either of those sample types. Trimming takes 4 bases off V and 5 bases off J; junction bases not matched to a gene: 9. Including cysteine and phenylalanine, the CDR3 has 15 amino acids. Kept here is only the CDR3 DNA, which spans 45 bases and is read in frame from base 1. Taken from the germline V gene, the CDR1 and CDR2 loops are KGHSH and LQKENI. The sequence links TRBV18 to TRBJ2-7, and 9 junctional nucleotides match TRBD1. Sequenced: peripheral blood. The TCR sequence derives from a woman aged 50 to 60 with active or convalescent COVID-19. CDR3 loop: CASSRAGQGMDEQYF. Read as DNA, the sequence is TGTGCCAGCTCACGGGCGGGACAGGGTATGGACGAGCAGTACTTC.